This T cell receptor (beta chain) came from a study of T cell changes during pregnancy in multiple sclerosis. The table came from immunoSEQ multiplex PCR; TCRdb's copy has only in-frame clones and leaves some out. The table has fewer than 50,000 clones, about 94% seen once; the top ten hold almost 4.5%. This CDR3 has 11 residues. The V gene's germline CDR1 is MNHEY and CDR2 SMNVEV (reference sequence). The V end lost 6 bases, the J end lost 3 bases, and 2 bases lay between the germline ends. The receptor comes from a female donor with multiple sclerosis, enrolled in a pregnancy study. Sequenced here: CD8+ T cells from peripheral blood mononuclear cells, sampled in the first trimester of pregnancy. The chain joins TRBV27 to TRBJ1-4; D not certain. DNA for the CDR3: TGTGCCAGCAGCTCTAATGAAAAACTGTTTTTT. Its translation: CASSSNEKLFF.